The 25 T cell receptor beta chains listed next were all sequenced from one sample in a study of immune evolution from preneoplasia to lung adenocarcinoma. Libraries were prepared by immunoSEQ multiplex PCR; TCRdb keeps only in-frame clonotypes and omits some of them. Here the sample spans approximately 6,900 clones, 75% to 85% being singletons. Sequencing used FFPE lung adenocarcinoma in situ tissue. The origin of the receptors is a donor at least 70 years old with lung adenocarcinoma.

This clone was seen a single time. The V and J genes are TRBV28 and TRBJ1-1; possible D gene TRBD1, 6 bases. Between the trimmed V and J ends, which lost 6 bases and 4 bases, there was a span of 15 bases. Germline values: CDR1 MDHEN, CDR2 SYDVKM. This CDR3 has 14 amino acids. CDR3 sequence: CASRSGGGGTEAFF. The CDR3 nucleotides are TGTGCCAGCAGGTCAGGAGGGGGAGGCACTGAAGCTTTCTTT. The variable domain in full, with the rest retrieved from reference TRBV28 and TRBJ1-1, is DVKVTQSSRYLVKRTGEKVFLECVQDMDHENMFWYRQDPGLGLRLIYFSYDVKMKEKGDIPEGYSVSREKKERFSLILESASTNQTSMYLCASRSGGGGTEAFFGQGTRLTVV.

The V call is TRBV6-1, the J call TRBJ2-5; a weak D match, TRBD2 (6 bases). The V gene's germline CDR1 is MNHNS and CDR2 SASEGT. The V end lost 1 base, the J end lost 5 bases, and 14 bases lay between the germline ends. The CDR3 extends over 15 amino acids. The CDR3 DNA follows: TGTGCCAGCAGTGAAGGACTAGTTATCTCTGAGACCCAGTACTTC. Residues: CASSEGLVISETQYF.

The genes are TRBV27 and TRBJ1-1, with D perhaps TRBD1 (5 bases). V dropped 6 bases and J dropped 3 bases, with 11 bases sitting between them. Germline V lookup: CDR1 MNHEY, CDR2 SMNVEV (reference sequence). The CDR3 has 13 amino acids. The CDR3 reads CASRERGYTEAFF. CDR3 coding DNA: TGTGCCAGCAGAGAAAGGGGCTACACTGAAGCTTTCTTT.

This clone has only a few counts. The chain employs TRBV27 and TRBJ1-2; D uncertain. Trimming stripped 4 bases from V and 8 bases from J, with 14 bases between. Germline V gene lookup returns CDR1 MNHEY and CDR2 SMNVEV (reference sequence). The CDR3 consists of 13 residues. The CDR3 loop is CASSSTRAGGYTF. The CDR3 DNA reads TGTGCCAGCAGTTCCACCCGAGCAGGCGGCTACACCTTC.

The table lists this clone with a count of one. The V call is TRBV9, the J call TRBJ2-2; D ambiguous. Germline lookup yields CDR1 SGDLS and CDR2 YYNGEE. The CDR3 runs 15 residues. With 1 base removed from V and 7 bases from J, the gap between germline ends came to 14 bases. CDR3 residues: CASSVSGSDGGELFF. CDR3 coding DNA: TGTGCCAGCAGCGTATCCGGATCCGACGGCGGGGAGCTGTTTTTT.

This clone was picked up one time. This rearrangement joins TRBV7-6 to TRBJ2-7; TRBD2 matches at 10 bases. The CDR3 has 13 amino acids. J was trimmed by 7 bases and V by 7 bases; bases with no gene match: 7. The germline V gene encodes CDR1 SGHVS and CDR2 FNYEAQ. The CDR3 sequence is CASMASGRGEQYF. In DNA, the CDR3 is TGTGCCAGCATGGCGAGCGGGAGGGGGGAGCAGTACTTC.

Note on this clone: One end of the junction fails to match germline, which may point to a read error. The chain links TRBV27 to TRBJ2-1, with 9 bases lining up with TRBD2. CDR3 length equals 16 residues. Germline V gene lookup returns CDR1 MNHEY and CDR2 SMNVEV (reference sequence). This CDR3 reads CTSSSLSSGGFNEQFF. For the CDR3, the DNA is TGTACCAGCAGTTCCCTGAGTAGCGGGGGATTTAATGAGCAGTTCTTC.

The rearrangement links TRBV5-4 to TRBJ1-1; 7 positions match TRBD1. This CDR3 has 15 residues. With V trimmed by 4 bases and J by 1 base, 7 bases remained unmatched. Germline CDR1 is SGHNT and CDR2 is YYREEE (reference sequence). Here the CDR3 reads CASSPVRTGNTEAFF. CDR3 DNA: TGTGCCAGCAGCCCGGTCCGGACAGGGAACACTGAAGCTTTCTTT. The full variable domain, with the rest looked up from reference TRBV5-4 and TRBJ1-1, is ETGVTQSPTHLIKTRGQQVTLRCSSQSGHNTVSWYQQALGQGPQFIFQYYREEENGRGNFPPRFSGLQFPNYSSELNVNALELDDSALYLCASSPVRTGNTEAFFGQGTRLTVV.

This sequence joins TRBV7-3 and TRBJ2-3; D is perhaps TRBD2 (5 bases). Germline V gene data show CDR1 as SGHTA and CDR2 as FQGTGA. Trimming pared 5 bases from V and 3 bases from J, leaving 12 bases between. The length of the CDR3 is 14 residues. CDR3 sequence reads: CASSPQGGTDTQYF. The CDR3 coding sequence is TGTGCCAGCAGCCCCCAAGGAGGTACAGATACGCAGTATTTT.

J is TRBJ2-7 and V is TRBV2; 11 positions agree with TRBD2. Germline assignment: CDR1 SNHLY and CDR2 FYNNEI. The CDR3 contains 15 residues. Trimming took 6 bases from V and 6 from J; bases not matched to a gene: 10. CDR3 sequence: CASSVPLAGDIEQYF. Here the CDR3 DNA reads TGTGCCAGCAGCGTCCCACTAGCGGGGGACATCGAGCAGTACTTC.

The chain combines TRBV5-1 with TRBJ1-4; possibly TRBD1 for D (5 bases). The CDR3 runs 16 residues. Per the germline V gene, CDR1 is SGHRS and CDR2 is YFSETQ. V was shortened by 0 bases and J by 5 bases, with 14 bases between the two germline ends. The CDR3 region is CASSLVSGTDNEKLFF. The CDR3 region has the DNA TGCGCCAGCAGCTTGGTATCAGGGACCGACAATGAAAAACTGTTTTTT.

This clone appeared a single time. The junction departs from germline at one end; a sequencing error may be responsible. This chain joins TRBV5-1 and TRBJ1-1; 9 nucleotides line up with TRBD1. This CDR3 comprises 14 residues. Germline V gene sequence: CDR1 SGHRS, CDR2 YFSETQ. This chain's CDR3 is CASGLQGANTEAFF. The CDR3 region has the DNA TGCGCCAGCGGCTTACAGGGGGCTAACACTGAAGCTTTCTTT.

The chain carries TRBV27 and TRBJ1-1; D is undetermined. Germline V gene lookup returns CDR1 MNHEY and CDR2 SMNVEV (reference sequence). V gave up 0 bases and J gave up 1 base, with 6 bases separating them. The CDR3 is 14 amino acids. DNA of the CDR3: TGTGCCAGCAGTTTATCGGCAGCGAACACTGAAGCTTTCTTT. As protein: CASSLSAANTEAFF.

The CDR3 DNA sequence: TGTGCCACCAGCGGCTTTTCAAACATAGATACGCAGTATTTT. It yields the protein CATSGFSNIDTQYF. This chain joins TRBV15 and TRBJ2-3; D remains ambiguous. Looked up from germline, CDR1 is LNHNV and CDR2 is YYDKDF (reference sequence). The length of the CDR3 is 14 residues. V lost 5 bases, J lost 5 bases, and 14 bases lay in between.

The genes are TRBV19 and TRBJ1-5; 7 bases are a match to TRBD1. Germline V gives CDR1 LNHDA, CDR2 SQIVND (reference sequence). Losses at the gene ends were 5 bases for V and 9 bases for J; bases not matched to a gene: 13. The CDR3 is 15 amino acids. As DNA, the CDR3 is TGTGCCAGTAGTCCTCCTAACAGGGGCTCGGGGCCCCAGCATTTT. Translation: CASSPPNRGSGPQHF.

CDR3 residues: CASSLADRTINGYTF. As DNA, the CDR3 is TGCGCCAGCAGCTTGGCCGATAGAACCATAAATGGCTACACCTTC. The chain carries TRBV5-1 and TRBJ1-2; D remains unclear. V dropped 0 bases and J dropped 6 bases, with 15 bases sitting between them. There are 15 residues in the CDR3. Germline V CDR1 and CDR2: SGHRS, YFSETQ.

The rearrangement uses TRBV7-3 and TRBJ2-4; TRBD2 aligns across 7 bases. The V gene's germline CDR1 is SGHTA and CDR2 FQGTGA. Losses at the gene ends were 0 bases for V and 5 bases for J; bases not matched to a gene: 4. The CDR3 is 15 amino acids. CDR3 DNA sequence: TGTGCCAGCAGCTTAACGGCTGGGGGGGAAAACATTCAGTACTTC. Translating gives CASSLTAGGENIQYF.

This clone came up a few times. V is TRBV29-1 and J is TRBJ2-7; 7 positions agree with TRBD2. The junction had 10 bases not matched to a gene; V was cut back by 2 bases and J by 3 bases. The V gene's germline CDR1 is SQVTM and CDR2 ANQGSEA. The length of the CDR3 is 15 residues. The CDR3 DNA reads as TGCAGCGTTGAATACCCAGGACTAGTAGGCTACGAGCAGTACTTC. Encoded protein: CSVEYPGLVGYEQYF.

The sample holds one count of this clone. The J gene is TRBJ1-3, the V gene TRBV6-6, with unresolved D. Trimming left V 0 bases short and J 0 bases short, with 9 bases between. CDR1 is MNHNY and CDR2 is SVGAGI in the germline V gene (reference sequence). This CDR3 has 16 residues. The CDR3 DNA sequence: TGTGCCAGCAGTTACTCGGACGTGAGCTCTGGAAACACCATATATTTT. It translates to CASSYSDVSSGNTIYF.

CDR3 nucleotide sequence: TGTGCCAGCAGCCTAAAGAGGGAGGGCAATCAGCCCCAGCATTTT. Residues: CASSLKREGNQPQHF. V and J are TRBV4-2 and TRBJ1-5; D gene ambiguous. This CDR3 region has 15 residues. V dropped 4 bases and J dropped 2 bases, with 12 bases sitting between them. From germline, CDR1 is LGHNA and CDR2 YNFKEQ.

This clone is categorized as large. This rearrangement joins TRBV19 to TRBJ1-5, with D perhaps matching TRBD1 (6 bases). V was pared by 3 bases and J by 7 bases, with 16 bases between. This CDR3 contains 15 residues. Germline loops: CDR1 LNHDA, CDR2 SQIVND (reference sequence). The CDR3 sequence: CASSMGRGGEQPQHF. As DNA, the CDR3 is TGTGCCAGTAGTATGGGTAGGGGGGGTGAGCAGCCCCAGCATTTT. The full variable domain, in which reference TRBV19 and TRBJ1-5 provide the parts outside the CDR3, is DGGITQSPKYLFRKEGQNVTLSCEQNLNHDAMYWYRQDPGQGLRLIYYSQIVNDFQKGDIAEGYSVSREKKESFPLTVTSAQKNPTAFYLCASSMGRGGEQPQHFGDGTRLSIL.

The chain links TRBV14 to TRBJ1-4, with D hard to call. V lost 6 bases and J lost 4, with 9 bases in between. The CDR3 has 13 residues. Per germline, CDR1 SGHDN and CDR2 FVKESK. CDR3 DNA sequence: TGTGCCAGCAGTGGGATGTTTAATGAAAAACTGTTTTTT. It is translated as CASSGMFNEKLFF.

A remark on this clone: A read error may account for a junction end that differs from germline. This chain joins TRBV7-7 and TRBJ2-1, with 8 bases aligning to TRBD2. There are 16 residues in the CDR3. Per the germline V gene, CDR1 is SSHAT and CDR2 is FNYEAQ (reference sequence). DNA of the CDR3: TGTGCTAGCAGCTCAAATCCCCAGGGCGGGGGGAATGAGCAGTTCTTC. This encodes CASSSNPQGGGNEQFF.

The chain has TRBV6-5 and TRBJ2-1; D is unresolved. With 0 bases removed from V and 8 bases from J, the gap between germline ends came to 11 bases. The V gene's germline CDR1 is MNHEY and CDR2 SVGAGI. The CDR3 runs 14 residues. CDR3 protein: CASSYSGFWDEQFF. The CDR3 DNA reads TGTGCCAGCAGTTACTCGGGGTTCTGGGATGAGCAGTTCTTC.

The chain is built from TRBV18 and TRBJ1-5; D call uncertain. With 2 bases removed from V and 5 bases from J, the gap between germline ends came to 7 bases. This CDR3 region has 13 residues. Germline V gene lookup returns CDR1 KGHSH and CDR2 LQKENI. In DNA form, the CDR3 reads TGTGCCAGCTCACCAGGGGTAGATCAGCCCCAGCATTTT. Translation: CASSPGVDQPQHF.